Listed here are 18 T cell receptor beta chains from one sample, sequenced in a study of blood T cell repertoires in COVID-19. Sequencing used immunoSEQ multiplex PCR; TCRdb keeps in-frame clones, though not all of them. The sample lists under 150,000 clones; about 88% were seen once. Source material: peripheral blood. The receptors were sampled from a man in his forties or fifties with acute or convalescent COVID-19.

The rearrangement joins TRBV18 to TRBJ2-2, with 8 bases fitting TRBD1. Germline CDR1 and CDR2: KGHSH and LQKENI. CDR3 length: 16 residues. With 4 bases clipped from V and 3 bases from J, the junction kept 7 bases outside the gene matches. The DNA of the CDR3 is TGTGCCAGCTCACAACCGGGACAGGAGTACACCGGGGAGCTGTTTTTT. Translation gives CASSQPGQEYTGELFF.

The chain has TRBV14 and TRBJ2-1, with 8 bases that match TRBD2. Germline CDR1 is SGHDN and CDR2 is FVKESK. V shed 5 bases and J 4 bases; nucleotides not matched to a gene: 4. The CDR3 has 14 residues. The CDR3 spells CASSVAGRYNEQFF. The CDR3 nucleotides read TGTGCCAGCAGCGTAGCGGGGAGATACAATGAGCAGTTCTTC.

The chain links TRBV20-1 to TRBJ1-5, with D possibly matching TRBD1 (6 bases). This CDR3 spans 13 amino acids. The V gene's germline CDR1 is DFQATT and CDR2 SNEGSKA (reference sequence). With 3 bases removed from V and 4 bases from J, the gap between germline ends came to 10 bases. In DNA form, the CDR3 reads TGCAGTGCTAGTGACCAGGGGAATCAGCCCCAGCATTTT. This gives the protein CSASDQGNQPQHF.

The chain uses TRBV7-6 and TRBJ2-7, with 12 positions matching TRBD2. The V and J ends lost 1 base and 3 bases, in that order; junction bases with no gene match: 4. Per germline, CDR1 SGHVS and CDR2 FNYEAQ. The length of the CDR3 is 16 residues. The CDR3 region is CASSLGPTSGGYEQYF. Here the CDR3 DNA reads TGTGCCAGCAGCTTAGGGCCGACTAGCGGGGGCTACGAGCAGTACTTC.

This clone appeared a single time. V gene TRBV3-1 (or the pseudogene TRBV3-2) combines with J gene TRBJ2-7; no reliable D call. This CDR3 region has 13 residues. The germline V gene has CDR1 LGHDT and CDR2 YNNKEL (reference sequence). Trimming pared 1 base from V and 2 bases from J, leaving 6 bases between. CDR3 protein: CASSQGGPYEQYF. The DNA for the CDR3 is TGTGCCAGCAGCCAAGGAGGCCCCTACGAGCAGTACTTC.

The rearrangement joins TRBV2 to TRBJ1-6; the D gene is possibly TRBD1 (6 bases). The CDR3 totals 16 residues. V shed 6 bases and J shed 11 bases, with 23 bases lying between them. CDR1 SNHLY and CDR2 FYNNEI come from the germline V gene. The CDR3 sequence is CASRKLQGGEATPLHF. The CDR3 DNA reads as TGTGCCAGCAGAAAACTTCAAGGGGGGGAGGCGACACCCCTCCACTTT.

This clone was detected only a few times. The chain carries TRBV6-1 and TRBJ1-2; D uncertain. CDR3 length: 13 amino acids. V dropped 1 base and J dropped 3 bases, with 6 bases sitting between them. The germline CDR1 and CDR2 sequences are MNHNS and SASEGT. CDR3 in amino acids: CASSEGADYGYTF. As DNA, the CDR3 is TGTGCCAGCAGTGAAGGAGCGGACTATGGCTACACCTTC.

This chain joins TRBV6-4 and TRBJ2-3; D may be TRBD1 (6 bases). V dropped 4 bases and J dropped 2 bases, with 10 bases sitting between them. CDR1 is MRHNA, CDR2 SNTAGT, per germline. This CDR3 is 14 amino acids long. The CDR3 coding sequence is TGTGCCAGCAGTGCTGGGGGCGCCACAGATACGCAGTATTTT. Amino acid sequence: CASSAGGATDTQYF.

This clone was seen only once. V and J are TRBV2 and TRBJ2-7; the match to TRBD2 covers 10 bases. CDR3 length equals 14 residues. CDR1 is SNHLY, CDR2 FYNNEI, per germline. J was trimmed by 3 bases and V by 8 bases; bases with no gene match: 7. This CDR3 reads CASGERGGIYEQYF. For the CDR3, the DNA is TGTGCCAGCGGGGAGCGGGGGGGCATCTACGAGCAGTACTTC.

The chain is built from TRBV24-1 and TRBJ2-3; 9 nucleotides align to TRBD2. The CDR3 extends over 16 amino acids. Germline V gives CDR1 KGHDR, CDR2 SFDVKD. V lost 5 bases to trimming and J lost 7 bases; unmatched junction nucleotides: 12. The CDR3 is CATSVAGGPSGYTQYF. CDR3 nucleotide sequence: TGTGCCACCAGTGTGGCGGGGGGGCCCAGCGGATATACGCAGTATTTT.

This clone has a handful of counts. Other DNA variants within this sample encode the same CDR3. This chain links TRBV5-1 with TRBJ2-1; TRBD1 matches 7 bases. The CDR3 runs to 15 residues. After removal of 4 bases from V and 1 base from J, the junction contained 5 bases not matched to a gene. Per germline, CDR1 SGHRS and CDR2 YFSETQ. CDR3 in amino acids: CASSPRQGSYNEQFF. The DNA for the CDR3 is TGCGCCAGCAGCCCCCGACAGGGATCCTACAATGAGCAGTTCTTC.

In regard to this clone: The junction shows a germline mismatch at one end, possibly a read error. The chain employs TRBV5-6 and TRBJ1-1; 10 nucleotides align to TRBD1. The germline gives CDR1 SGHDT, CDR2 YYEEEE. The CDR3 loop spans 17 amino acids. The CDR3 DNA reads TGTGCCAGCAGCCTACGACAGGGGGCCGTTATGAACTCTGAAGCTTTCTTT. Its translation is CASSLRQGAVMNSEAFF.

This chain uses TRBV10-2 with TRBJ2-7, with D maybe TRBD2 (5 bases). The germline V gene encodes CDR1 WSHSY and CDR2 SAAADI. V lost 10 bases and J 1 base, leaving 20 bases between the germline ends. The CDR3 extends over 15 amino acids. The CDR3 is CATSSSDSRSYEQYF. The CDR3 DNA sequence: TGCGCCACCTCTTCATCGGACTCGCGATCCTACGAGCAGTACTTC.

J is TRBJ1-6 and V is TRBV6-5; unclear D gene. The V end was cut by 4 bases, the J end by 2 bases, with 9 bases between. The CDR3 spans 15 residues. Germline CDR1 MNHEY, CDR2 SVGAGI. CDR3 residues: CASSSYPPYNSPLHF. In nucleotides, the CDR3 is TGTGCCAGCAGTTCCTATCCCCCCTATAATTCACCCCTCCACTTT.

The genes are TRBV12-3 or TRBV12-4 and TRBJ1-1; the D is unclear. The V end lost 4 bases, the J end lost 8 bases, and 14 bases lay between the germline ends. The CDR3 runs 13 residues. The CDR3 DNA is TGTGCCAGCAGTTATTTCGACTCTGGCGAAGCTTTCTTT. It encodes CASSYFDSGEAFF.

The rearrangement links TRBV30 to TRBJ1-6, with 9 bases that match TRBD1. The CDR3 covers 14 residues. V shed 1 base and J 9 bases; nucleotides not matched to a gene: 4. Germline V CDR1 and CDR2: GTSNPN, SVGIG (reference sequence). The CDR3: CAWSGGQGSSPLHF. DNA for the CDR3: TGTGCCTGGAGTGGGGGACAGGGCTCTTCACCCCTCCACTTT.

The chain links TRBV7-9 to TRBJ2-1, with D possibly TRBD2 on 7 matching bases. This CDR3 is built from 14 residues. The germline V gene has CDR1 SEHNR and CDR2 FQNEAQ (reference sequence). V was shortened by 7 bases and J by 2 bases, with 12 bases between the two germline ends. CDR3 nucleotides: TGTGCCAGCACCCGGGGGGCGGCCTACAATGAGCAGTTCTTC. Amino acid sequence: CASTRGAAYNEQFF.

The V and J genes are TRBV19 and TRBJ2-3, with 8 bases aligning to TRBD2. From germline, CDR1 is LNHDA and CDR2 SQIVND (reference sequence). Trimming removed 3 bases from V and 5 bases from J; junction bases left unmatched: 10. The CDR3 runs 16 residues. The CDR3 sequence: CASSMTGGPGGDTQYF. The CDR3 nucleotides read TGTGCCAGTAGTATGACGGGGGGGCCTGGTGGAGATACGCAGTATTTT.